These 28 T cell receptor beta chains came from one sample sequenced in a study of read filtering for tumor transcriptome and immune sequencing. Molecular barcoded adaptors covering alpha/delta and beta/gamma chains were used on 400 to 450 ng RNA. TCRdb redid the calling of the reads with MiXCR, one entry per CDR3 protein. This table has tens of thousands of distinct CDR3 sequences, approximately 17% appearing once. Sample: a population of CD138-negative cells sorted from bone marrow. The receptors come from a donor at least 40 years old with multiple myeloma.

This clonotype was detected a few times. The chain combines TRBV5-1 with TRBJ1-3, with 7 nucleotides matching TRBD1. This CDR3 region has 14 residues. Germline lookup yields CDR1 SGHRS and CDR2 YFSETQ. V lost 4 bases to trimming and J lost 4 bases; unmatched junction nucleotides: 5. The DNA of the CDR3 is TGCGCCAGCAGCGCCGGGACAGAAGGAAACACCATATATTTT. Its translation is CASSAGTEGNTIYF.

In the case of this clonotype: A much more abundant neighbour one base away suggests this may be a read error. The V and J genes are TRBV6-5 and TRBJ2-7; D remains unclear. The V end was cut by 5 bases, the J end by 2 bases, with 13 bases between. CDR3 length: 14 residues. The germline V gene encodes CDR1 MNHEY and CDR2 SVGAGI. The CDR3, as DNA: TGTGCCAGCAGTCAAGGGCCTCTAGCCTACGAGCAGTACTTC. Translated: CASSQGPLAYEQYF.

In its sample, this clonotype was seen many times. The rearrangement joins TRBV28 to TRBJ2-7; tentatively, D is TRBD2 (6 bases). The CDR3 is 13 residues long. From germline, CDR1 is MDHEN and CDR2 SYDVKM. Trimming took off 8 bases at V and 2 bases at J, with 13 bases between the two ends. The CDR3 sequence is CASGSGTPYEQYF. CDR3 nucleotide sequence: TGTGCCAGCGGCTCGGGGACTCCCTACGAGCAGTACTTC.

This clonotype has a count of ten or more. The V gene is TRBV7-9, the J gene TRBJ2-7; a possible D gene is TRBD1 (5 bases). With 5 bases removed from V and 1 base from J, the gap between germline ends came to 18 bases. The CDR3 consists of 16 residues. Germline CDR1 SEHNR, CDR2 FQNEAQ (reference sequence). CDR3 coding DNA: TGTGCCAGCAGCCCCATGGCAGGGCGAGGATCCTACGAGCAGTACTTC. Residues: CASSPMAGRGSYEQYF.

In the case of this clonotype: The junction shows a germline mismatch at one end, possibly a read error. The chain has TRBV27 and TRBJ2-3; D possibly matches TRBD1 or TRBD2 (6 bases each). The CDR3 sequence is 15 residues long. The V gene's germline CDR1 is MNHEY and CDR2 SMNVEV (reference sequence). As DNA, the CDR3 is TGTGCCAGCAGTTCCCAGGAGGGGGGCACAGATAAGCAGTATTTT. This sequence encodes CASSSQEGGTDKQYF.

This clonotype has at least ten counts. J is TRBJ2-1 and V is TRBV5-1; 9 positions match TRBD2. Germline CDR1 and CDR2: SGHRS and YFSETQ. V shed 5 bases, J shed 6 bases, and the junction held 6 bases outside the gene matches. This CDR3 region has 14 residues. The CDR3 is CASSGLAIGNEQFF. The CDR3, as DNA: TGCGCCAGCAGTGGACTAGCGATTGGCAATGAGCAGTTCTTC.

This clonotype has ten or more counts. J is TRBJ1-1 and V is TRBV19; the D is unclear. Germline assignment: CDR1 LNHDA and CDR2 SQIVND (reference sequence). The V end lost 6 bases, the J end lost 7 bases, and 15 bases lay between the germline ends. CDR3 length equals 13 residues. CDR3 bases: TGTGCCAGTAGGGACCCGCAGCTCATTGAAGCTTTCTTT. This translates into CASRDPQLIEAFF. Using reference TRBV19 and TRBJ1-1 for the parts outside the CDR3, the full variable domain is DGGITQSPKYLFRKEGQNVTLSCEQNLNHDAMYWYRQDPGQGLRLIYYSQIVNDFQKGDIAEGYSVSREKKESFPLTVTSAQKNPTAFYLCASRDPQLIEAFFGQGTRLTVV.

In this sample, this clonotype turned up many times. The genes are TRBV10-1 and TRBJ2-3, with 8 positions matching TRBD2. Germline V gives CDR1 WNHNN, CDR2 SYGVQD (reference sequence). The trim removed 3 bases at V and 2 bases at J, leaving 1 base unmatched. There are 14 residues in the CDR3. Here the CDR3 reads CASSELADTDTQYF. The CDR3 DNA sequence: TGCGCCAGCAGTGAACTAGCGGACACAGATACGCAGTATTTT.

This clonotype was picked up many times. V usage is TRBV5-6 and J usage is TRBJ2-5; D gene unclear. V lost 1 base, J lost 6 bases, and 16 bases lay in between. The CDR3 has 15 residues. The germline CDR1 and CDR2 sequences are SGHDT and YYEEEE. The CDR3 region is CASSLQRQSAKTQYF. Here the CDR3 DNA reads TGTGCCAGCAGCTTGCAGCGCCAGTCTGCAAAGACCCAGTACTTC.

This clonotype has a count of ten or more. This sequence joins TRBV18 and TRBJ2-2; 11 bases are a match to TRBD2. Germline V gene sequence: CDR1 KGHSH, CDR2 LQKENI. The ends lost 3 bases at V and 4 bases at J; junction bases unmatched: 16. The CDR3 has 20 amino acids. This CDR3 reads CASSPSKPGLAVRSTGELFF. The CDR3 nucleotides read TGTGCCAGCTCACCCTCAAAACCGGGACTAGCGGTCCGGAGCACCGGGGAGCTGTTTTTT.

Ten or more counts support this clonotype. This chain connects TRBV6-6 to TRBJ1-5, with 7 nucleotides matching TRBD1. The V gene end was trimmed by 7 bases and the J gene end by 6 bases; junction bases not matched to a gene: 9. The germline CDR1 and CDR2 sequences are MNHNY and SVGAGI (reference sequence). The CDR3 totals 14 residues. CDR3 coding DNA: TGTGCCAGCAACGACAGGGAAAAAAGTCAGCCCCAGCATTTT. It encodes CASNDREKSQPQHF.

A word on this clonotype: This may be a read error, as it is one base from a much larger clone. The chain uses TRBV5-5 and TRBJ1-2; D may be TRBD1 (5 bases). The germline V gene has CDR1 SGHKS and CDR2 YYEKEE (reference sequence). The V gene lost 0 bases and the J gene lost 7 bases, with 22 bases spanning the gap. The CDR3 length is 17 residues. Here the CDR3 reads CASSLARLLGGMGGYTF. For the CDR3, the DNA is TGTGCCAGCAGCTTGGCCAGGTTGCTCGGGGGAATGGGTGGCTACACCTTC. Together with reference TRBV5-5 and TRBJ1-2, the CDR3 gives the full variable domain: DAGVTQSPTHLIKTRGQQVTLRCSPISGHKSVSWYQQVLGQGPQFIFQYYEKEERGRGNFPDRFSARQFPNYSSELNVNALLLGDSALYLCASSLARLLGGMGGYTFGSGTRLTVV.

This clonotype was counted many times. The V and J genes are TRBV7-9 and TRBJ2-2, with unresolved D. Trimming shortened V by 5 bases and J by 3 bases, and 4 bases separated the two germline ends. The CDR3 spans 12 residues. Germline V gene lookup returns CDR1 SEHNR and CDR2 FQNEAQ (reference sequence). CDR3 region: CASSRYTGELFF. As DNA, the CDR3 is TGTGCCAGCAGCCGATACACCGGGGAGCTGTTTTTT.

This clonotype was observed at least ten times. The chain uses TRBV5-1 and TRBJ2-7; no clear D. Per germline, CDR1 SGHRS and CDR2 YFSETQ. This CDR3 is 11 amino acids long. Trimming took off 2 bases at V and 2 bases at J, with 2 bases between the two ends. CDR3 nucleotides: TGCGCCAGCAGCTTCGCCTACGAGCAGTACTTC. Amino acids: CASSFAYEQYF.

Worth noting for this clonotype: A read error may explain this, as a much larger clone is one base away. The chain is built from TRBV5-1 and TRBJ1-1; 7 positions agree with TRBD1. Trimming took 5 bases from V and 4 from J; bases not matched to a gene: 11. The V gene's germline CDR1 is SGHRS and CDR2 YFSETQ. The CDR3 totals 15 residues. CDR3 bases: TGCGCCAGCAGGCCTTCAGGGGGAATGACCACTGAAGCTTTCTTT. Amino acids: CASRPSGGMTTEAFF.

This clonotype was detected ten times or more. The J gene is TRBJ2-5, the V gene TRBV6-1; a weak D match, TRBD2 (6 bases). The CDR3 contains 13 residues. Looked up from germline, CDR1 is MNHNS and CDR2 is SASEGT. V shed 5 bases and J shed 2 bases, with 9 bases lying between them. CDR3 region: CASSWTIQETQYF. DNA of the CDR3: TGTGCCAGCAGTTGGACTATTCAAGAGACCCAGTACTTC.

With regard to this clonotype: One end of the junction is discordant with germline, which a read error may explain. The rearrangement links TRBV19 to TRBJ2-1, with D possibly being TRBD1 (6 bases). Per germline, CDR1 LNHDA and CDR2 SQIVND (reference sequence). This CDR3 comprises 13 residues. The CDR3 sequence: CASSIGQRSEQFF. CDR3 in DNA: TGTGCTAGTAGTATCGGACAGCGCAGTGAGCAGTTCTTC.

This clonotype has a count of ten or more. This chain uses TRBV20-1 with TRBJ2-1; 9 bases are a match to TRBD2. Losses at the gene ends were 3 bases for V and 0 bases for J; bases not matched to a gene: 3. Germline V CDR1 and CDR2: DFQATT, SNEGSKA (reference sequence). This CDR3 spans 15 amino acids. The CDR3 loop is CSARPAGGSYNEQFF. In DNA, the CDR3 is TGCAGTGCTAGGCCAGCGGGGGGCTCCTACAATGAGCAGTTCTTC.

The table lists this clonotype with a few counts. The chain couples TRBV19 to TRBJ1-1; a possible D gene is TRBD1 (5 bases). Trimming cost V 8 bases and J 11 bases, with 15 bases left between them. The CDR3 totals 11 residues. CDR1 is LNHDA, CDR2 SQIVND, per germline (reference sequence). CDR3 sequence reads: CASQQAGGAFF. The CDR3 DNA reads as TGTGCCAGTCAACAGGCGGGAGGGGCTTTCTTT. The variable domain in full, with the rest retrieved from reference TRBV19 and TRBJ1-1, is DGGITQSPKYLFRKEGQNVTLSCEQNLNHDAMYWYRQDPGQGLRLIYYSQIVNDFQKGDIAEGYSVSREKKESFPLTVTSAQKNPTAFYLCASQQAGGAFFGQGTRLTVV.

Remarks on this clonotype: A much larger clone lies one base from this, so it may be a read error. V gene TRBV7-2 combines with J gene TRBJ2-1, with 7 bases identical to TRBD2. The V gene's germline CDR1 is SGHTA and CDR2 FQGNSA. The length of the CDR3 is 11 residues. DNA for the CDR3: TGTGCCATCAGCTCCCGACTAGCCCAGTTCTTC. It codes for CAISSRLAQFF. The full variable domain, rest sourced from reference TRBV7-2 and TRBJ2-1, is GAGVSQSPSNKVTEKGKDVELRCDPISGHTALYWYRQSLGQGLEFLIYFQGNSAPDKSGLPSDRFSAERTGGSVSTLTIQRTQQEDSAVYLCAISSRLAQFFGPGTRLTVL.

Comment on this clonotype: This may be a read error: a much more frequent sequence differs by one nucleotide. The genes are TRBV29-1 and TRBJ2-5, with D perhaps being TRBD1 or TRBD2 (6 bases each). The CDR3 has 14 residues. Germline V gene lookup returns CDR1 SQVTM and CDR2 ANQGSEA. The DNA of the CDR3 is TGCGGCGTTGTGGGGGCAGCAGGAGGGGAGACCCAGTACTTC. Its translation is CGVVGAAGGETQYF.

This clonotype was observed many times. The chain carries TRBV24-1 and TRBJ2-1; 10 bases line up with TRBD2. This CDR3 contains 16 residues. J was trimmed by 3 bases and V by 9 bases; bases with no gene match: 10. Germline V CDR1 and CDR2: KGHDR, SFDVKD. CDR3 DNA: TGTGCCACCGGCCCAGCGGGGGGGATCCGCTACAATGAGCAGTTCTTC. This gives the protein CATGPAGGIRYNEQFF.

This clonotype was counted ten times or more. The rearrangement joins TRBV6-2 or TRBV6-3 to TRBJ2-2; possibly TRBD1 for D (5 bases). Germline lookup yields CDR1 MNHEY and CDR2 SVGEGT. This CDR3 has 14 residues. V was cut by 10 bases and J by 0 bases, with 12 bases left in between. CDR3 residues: CATLDKSNTGELFF. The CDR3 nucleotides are TGTGCCACCTTGGACAAATCGAACACCGGGGAGCTGTTTTTT.

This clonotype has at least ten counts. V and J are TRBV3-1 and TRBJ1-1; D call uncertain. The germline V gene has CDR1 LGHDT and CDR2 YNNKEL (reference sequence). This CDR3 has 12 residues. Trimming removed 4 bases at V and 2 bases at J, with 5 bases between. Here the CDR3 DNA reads TGTGCCAGCAGCCGCTTCAACACTGAAGCTTTCTTT. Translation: CASSRFNTEAFF.

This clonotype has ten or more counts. Written as DNA, the CDR3 is TGTGCCAGCAGTTTGGGCGGCGGCACCTACGAGCAGTACTTC. This encodes CASSLGGGTYEQYF. The V gene is TRBV28, the J gene TRBJ2-7, with D unresolved. The V end lost 3 bases, the J end lost 2 bases, and 11 bases lay between the germline ends. Germline CDR1 reads MDHEN; CDR2 reads SYDVKM. The CDR3 contains 14 residues.

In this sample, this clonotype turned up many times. The CDR3 reads CSAVGEFNEKLFF. The CDR3 bases are TGCAGTGCGGTCGGAGAGTTTAATGAAAAACTGTTTTTT. The chain carries TRBV20-1 and TRBJ1-4; D not certain. This CDR3 region has 13 residues. Germline CDR1 and CDR2: DFQATT and SNEGSKA (reference sequence). Trimming cost V 6 bases and J 4 bases, with 12 bases left between them.

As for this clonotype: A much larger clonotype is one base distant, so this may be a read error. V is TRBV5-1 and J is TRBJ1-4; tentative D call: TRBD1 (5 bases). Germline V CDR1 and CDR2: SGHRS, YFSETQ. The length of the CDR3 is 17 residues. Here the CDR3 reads CASSLLSSGGSTDTRYF. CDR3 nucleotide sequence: TGCGCCAGCAGCCTGCTCTCTAGCGGGGGAAGCACAGATACGCGGTATTTT.

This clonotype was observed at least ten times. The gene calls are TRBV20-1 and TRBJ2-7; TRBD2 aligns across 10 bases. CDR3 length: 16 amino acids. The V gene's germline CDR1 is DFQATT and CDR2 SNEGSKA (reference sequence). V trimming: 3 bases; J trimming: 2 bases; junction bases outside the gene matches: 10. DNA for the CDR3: TGCAGTGCTAGCCGTACCCCTAGCGGGAGACCCTACGAGCAGTACTTC. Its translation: CSASRTPSGRPYEQYF.